This T cell receptor beta chain was identified in a study of blood T cell repertoires in COVID-19 (dated by TCRdb to about 2020). For the study in its entirety: Samples covering the acute and convalescent phases of COVID-19 were provided by collaborators in the United States, Italy and Spain. Sample metadata almost always included a de-identified subject ID, COVID-19 status, age in years and sex. HLA class I and class II types, where available, came from metadata supplied by the sample provider rather than from assay-based typing. Subjects who had been exposed to COVID-19, were actively infected with it, or had recovered from it provided the deeply sampled blood TCRbeta repertoires that made up the dataset. The repertoires were released in a freely available public database meant as a resource for research on the immune response to SARS-CoV-2. The samples were drawn from the first 160 participants of the ongoing ImmuneRACE study and from 1,254 subjects provided by 6 global collaborators. The material from the prospective study consisted of cDNA or gDNA derived from T cells, B-cell-depleted T cells, or PBMCs. Study-level results and caveats: Clinical and demographic metadata were provided uncurated, with the amount varying by source and participant.

Participants in the prospective study were enrolled through a virtual design, were aged about 18 to 90 years, and lived in roughly 26 United States geographic areas. In the prospective study, cohorts were assigned on the basis of participant-reported clinical history obtained from a screening survey and a study questionnaire. Recovered participants in ImmuneRACE Cohort 3 were defined as having two consecutive negative NP/OP PCR tests, clearance from a healthcare professional, or resolution of symptoms. Each participant in the prospective study had whole blood, serum and a nasopharyngeal or oropharyngeal swab collected by mobile phlebotomists. Additional blood draws and questionnaires over an approximately two-month period could optionally be provided by prospective study participants. Prospective study blood samples were shipped either frozen or at room temperature before DNA extraction. Including the terminal cysteine and phenylalanine, the CDR3 comprises 16 residues. Solely the CDR3 DNA is kept, with 48 bases framed from the first base. The germline V gene specifies SGHVS as CDR1 and FQNEAQ as CDR2. After removal of 6 bases from V and 1 base from J, the junction retains 6 bases not matched to a gene.

Concerning this clone itself: Its antigen remains undetermined. Base quality data are lacking; no much larger clone is found one base away.

The immunoSEQ Assay, a bias-controlled multiplex PCR, was used to amplify TCRbeta CDR3 regions from genomic DNA. Regarding the original processing steps: Nucleated cell counts per sample were estimated from amplification of reference gene primers within the assay. To quantify the absolute abundance of each unique TCRbeta CDR3 rearrangement, sequence reads were collapsed and filtered. For each sample, productive Simpson clonality was calculated as the square root of Simpson's diversity index over productive rearrangements. The table comes from immuneACCESS by way of TCRdb, which keeps in-frame sequences with V and J called. Part of the clones is missing from these tables; in studies checked, under half for an unresolved V gene and the rest for unknown reasons. V and J calls and clone size are as listed in that table; D and trimming were resolved from the DNA. A total of 200,000 to 300,000 clones appear in this sample, roughly 86% of them only once. In total, the top ten clones hold approximately 2.5% of the sample.

This receptor chain uses TRBV7-8 and TRBJ2-3; TRBD2 fits 11 bases in the junction. The source is a woman aged 18 to 35 who had recovered from COVID-19. Sequencing was carried out using PBMCs or T cells enriched from blood (not recorded which). The sequence in DNA is TGTGCCAGCAGAGTAGCGGGGGGGCTCGGCACAGATACGCAGTATTTT. Its protein product is CASRVAGGLGTDTQYF.